The 22 T cell receptor beta chains below were found in one sample sequenced in a study. From the 5' RACE reads, TCRdb called clonotypes with MiXCR, one entry per CDR3 protein. The data contain some 64,000 distinct CDR3 sequences, 20% to 25% of them singletons. The sequenced material came from memory CD4+ T cells sorted from a lymph node. Stated subset: memory CD4+ T cells, CD4+CD45RO+CD25-. These receptors came from a female donor with breast cancer.

The rearrangement uses TRBV24-1 and TRBJ2-2; tentative D call: TRBD2 (5 bases). In germline, CDR1 is KGHDR, CDR2 SFDVKD. CDR3 length equals 14 residues. The V and J ends lost 5 bases and 0 bases respectively, with 6 bases between them. The CDR3 sequence is CATSVGANTGELFF. The CDR3 DNA sequence: TGTGCCACCAGTGTGGGAGCGAACACCGGGGAGCTGTTTTTT.

This clonotype was observed many times. V is TRBV5-1 and J is TRBJ1-1, with a possible D match to TRBD1 (6 bases). The CDR3 totals 13 residues. Per germline, CDR1 SGHRS and CDR2 YFSETQ. V gave up 0 bases and J gave up 11 bases, with 14 bases separating them. This CDR3 reads CASSLEGTPQAFF. The DNA for the CDR3 is TGCGCCAGCAGCTTGGAGGGGACACCACAGGCTTTCTTT.

This clonotype was recorded many times. This chain uses TRBV6-5 with TRBJ1-2; D might be TRBD1 (5 bases). V was clipped by 10 bases and J by 5 bases, with 20 bases between them. The CDR3 is 14 amino acids. CDR1 and CDR2 (germline): MNHEY, SVGAGI. The CDR3 region has the DNA TGTGCCATCAGCAAGATGGGACCGGAGTATGGCTACACCTTC. It translates to CAISKMGPEYGYTF.

This clonotype was counted many times. The genes are TRBV5-1 and TRBJ2-1; 10 bases match TRBD2. Unmatched junction bases numbered 4, after V lost 6 bases and J lost 1 base. Germline values: CDR1 SGHRS, CDR2 YFSETQ. The CDR3 covers 15 residues. The CDR3 sequence: CASKAAGGSYNEQFF. The CDR3 nucleotides read TGCGCCAGCAAAGCAGCGGGAGGGTCCTACAATGAGCAGTTCTTC. Full variable domain (missing parts from reference TRBV5-1 and TRBJ2-1): KAGVTQTPRYLIKTRGQQVTLSCSPISGHRSVSWYQQTPGQGLQFLFEYFSETQRNKGNFPGRFSGRQFSNSRSEMNVSTLELGDSALYLCASKAAGGSYNEQFFGPGTRLTVL.

This clonotype was recorded at least ten times. The rearrangement links TRBV2 to TRBJ2-1; D is unclear. The CDR3 totals 14 residues. Trimming pared 5 bases from V and 6 bases from J, leaving 14 bases between. The germline V gene has CDR1 SNHLY and CDR2 FYNNEI. The CDR3 loop is CASSPLGGGNEQFF. CDR3 bases: TGTGCCAGCAGTCCCCTAGGTGGCGGCAATGAGCAGTTCTTC.

This clonotype has at least ten counts. The chain joins TRBV29-1 to TRBJ2-1; D uncertain. Germline CDR1 SQVTM, CDR2 ANQGSEA. The V and J ends lost 7 bases and 8 bases respectively, with 15 bases between them. This CDR3 region has 12 residues. The CDR3 nucleotides are TGCAGCGCGGATCTGCGACGGGATGAGCAGTTCTTC. Its translation: CSADLRRDEQFF.

The gene calls are TRBV7-2 and TRBJ2-3; D gene unclear. V lost 4 bases and J 7 bases, leaving 9 bases between the germline ends. This CDR3 spans 12 amino acids. The V gene's germline CDR1 is SGHTA and CDR2 FQGNSA. CDR3 coding DNA: TGTGCCAGCAGCTCGTATTCCTATACGCAGTATTTT. This translates into CASSSYSYTQYF.

The gene calls are TRBV6-2 or TRBV6-3 and TRBJ1-1, with 9 positions matching TRBD1. Germline V CDR1 and CDR2: MNHEY, SVGEGT. J was trimmed by 6 bases and V by 6 bases; bases with no gene match: 14. The CDR3 sequence is 16 residues long. This CDR3 is CASRYRTGATGSEAFF. The DNA of the CDR3 is TGTGCCAGCAGATATCGGACAGGGGCCACCGGCTCTGAAGCTTTCTTT.

This clonotype has a count of ten or more. This chain uses TRBV6-2 or TRBV6-3 with TRBJ1-5; D is perhaps TRBD1 (5 bases). Germline V gene sequence: CDR1 MNHEY, CDR2 SVGEGT. The CDR3 loop spans 14 amino acids. With 5 bases removed from V and 7 bases from J, the gap between germline ends came to 15 bases. CDR3 amino acids: CASSQQGVEQPQHF. CDR3 nucleotides: TGTGCCAGCAGTCAGCAGGGTGTGGAACAGCCCCAGCATTTT.

This clonotype was found many times. The CDR3 DNA reads as TGTGCCTGGAGTGGCGGACCTTATCAGCCCCAGCATTTT. The encoded protein is CAWSGGPYQPQHF. The chain recombines TRBV30 with TRBJ1-5, with D uncertain. There are 13 residues in the CDR3. Looked up from germline, CDR1 is GTSNPN and CDR2 is SVGIG (reference sequence). V was shortened by 1 base and J by 5 bases, with 9 bases between the two germline ends.

This clonotype was seen a few times. V usage is TRBV7-9 and J usage is TRBJ2-3; D is ambiguous. The germline gives CDR1 SEHNR, CDR2 FQNEAQ (reference sequence). Trimming took 3 bases from V and 4 from J, leaving 5 bases between them. The CDR3 runs 12 residues. This CDR3 reads CASSFVPDTQYF. In nucleotides, the CDR3 is TGTGCCAGCAGCTTCGTTCCAGATACGCAGTATTTT.

This clonotype has at least ten counts. The rearrangement joins TRBV5-1 to TRBJ2-1; D perhaps matches TRBD2 (6 bases). The germline gives CDR1 SGHRS, CDR2 YFSETQ. The V and J ends lost 3 bases and 5 bases respectively, with 18 bases between them. The CDR3 runs to 16 residues. Here the CDR3 reads CASSSGTAGVHNEQFF. Written as DNA, the CDR3 is TGCGCCAGCAGCTCGGGGACTGCTGGCGTCCACAATGAGCAGTTCTTC.

In this sample, this clonotype turned up many times. This rearrangement joins TRBV7-3 to TRBJ2-3, with 14 bases fitting TRBD2. Germline V lookup: CDR1 SGHTA, CDR2 FQGTGA. The ends lost 11 bases at V and 4 bases at J; junction bases unmatched: 5. The CDR3 is 14 residues long. The CDR3 coding sequence is TGTGCCTCCGGGACTAGCGGGAGAGCAGATACGCAGTATTTT. Translation gives CASGTSGRADTQYF. Full variable domain (missing parts from reference TRBV7-3 and TRBJ2-3): GAGVSQTPSNKVTEKGKYVELRCDPISGHTALYWYRQSLGQGPEFLIYFQGTGAADDSGLPNDRFFAVRPEGSVSTLKIQRTERGDSAVYLCASGTSGRADTQYFGPGTRLTVL.

The J gene is TRBJ2-3, the V gene TRBV10-3; TRBD1 matches at 9 bases. The CDR3 is made up of 16 amino acids. Germline values: CDR1 ENHRY, CDR2 SYGVKD. J lost 2 bases, V lost 4 bases, and 7 bases had no gene match. Here the CDR3 reads CAISAGGQGFTDTQYF. CDR3 nucleotide sequence: TGTGCCATCAGTGCCGGTGGACAGGGGTTCACAGATACGCAGTATTTT.

The rearrangement uses TRBV20-1 and TRBJ1-6, with D tentatively TRBD1 (6 bases). The CDR3 is 16 residues long. Trimming pared 6 bases from V and 0 bases from J, leaving 15 bases between. Germline CDR1 reads DFQATT; CDR2 reads SNEGSKA (reference sequence). The CDR3 DNA reads as TGCAGTGCCGCTAACAGGGCTAGCTCCTATAATTCACCCCTCCACTTT. Translating it yields CSAANRASSYNSPLHF.

This chain links TRBV24-1 with TRBJ2-3; 9 bases map to TRBD1. The CDR3 loop spans 15 amino acids. In germline, CDR1 is KGHDR, CDR2 SFDVKD. With V trimmed by 4 bases and J by 4 bases, 5 bases remained unmatched. This CDR3 is CATSDWDRVADTQYF. CDR3 nucleotides: TGTGCCACCAGTGACTGGGACAGGGTGGCAGATACGCAGTATTTT.

This clonotype was counted a few times. The chain joins TRBV7-2 to TRBJ2-3; 7 bases fit TRBD2. The length of the CDR3 is 16 residues. Germline CDR1 and CDR2: SGHTA and FQGNSA. After removal of 1 base from V and 4 bases from J, the junction contained 8 bases not matched to a gene. The CDR3 sequence: CASSLGGAGRADTQYF. The CDR3 coding sequence is TGTGCCAGCAGCTTAGGGGGAGCGGGAAGGGCAGATACGCAGTATTTT.

J is TRBJ2-5 and V is TRBV3-1, with 10 bases lining up with TRBD1. CDR3 size: 16 residues. CDR1 and CDR2 (germline): LGHDT, YNNKEL (reference sequence). V trimming: 3 bases; J trimming: 2 bases; junction bases outside the gene matches: 6. Here the CDR3 reads CASSHARTGGQETQYF. The CDR3 nucleotides read TGTGCCAGCAGCCATGCTCGGACAGGGGGGCAAGAGACCCAGTACTTC.

This clonotype has at least ten counts. V is TRBV5-1 and J is TRBJ1-2, with 9 nucleotides matching TRBD1. Germline CDR1 reads SGHRS; CDR2 reads YFSETQ. With 0 bases clipped from V and 3 bases from J, the junction kept 6 bases outside the gene matches. CDR3 length: 16 amino acids. The CDR3 protein is CASSLGTRQGDYGYTF. For the CDR3, the DNA is TGCGCCAGCAGCTTGGGCACCAGACAGGGGGACTATGGCTACACCTTC.

This clonotype was seen a few times. This rearrangement joins TRBV20-1 to TRBJ1-5, with TRBD1 as a possible D gene (6 bases). Germline V gene data show CDR1 as DFQATT and CDR2 as SNEGSKA (reference sequence). V lost 6 bases, J lost 3 bases, and 18 bases lay in between. CDR3 length: 15 amino acids. The CDR3 protein is CSAPNPGHFNQPQHF. The DNA for the CDR3 is TGCAGTGCGCCAAATCCGGGACACTTCAATCAGCCCCAGCATTTT.

A note on this clonotype: Mismatch with germline at one junction end may stem from a read error. The rearrangement joins TRBV4-2 to TRBJ2-7, with TRBD1 identical over 8 bases. The CDR3 runs to 15 residues. CDR1 is LGHNA, CDR2 YNFKEQ, per germline. CDR3 nucleotide sequence: TGTGCCAGCAGCCGCGGACAGGGAGATCTCCACGAGCAGCACTTC. Amino acids: CASSRGQGDLHEQHF.

This clonotype was seen only a few times. The rearrangement links TRBV28 to TRBJ2-7, with D hard to call. Trimming took 3 bases from V and 3 from J, leaving 12 bases between them. The CDR3 sequence is 14 residues long. Looked up from germline, CDR1 is MDHEN and CDR2 is SYDVKM. CDR3: CASSLGGNGYEQYF. CDR3 bases: TGTGCCAGCAGTTTGGGTGGGAACGGCTACGAGCAGTACTTC. Combining the CDR3 with reference TRBV28 and TRBJ2-7 gives the whole variable domain DVKVTQSSRYLVKRTGEKVFLECVQDMDHENMFWYRQDPGLGLRLIYFSYDVKMKEKGDIPEGYSVSREKKERFSLILESASTNQTSMYLCASSLGGNGYEQYFGPGTRLTVT.